These 25 T cell receptor beta chains came from one sample sequenced in a study of cytomegalovirus exposure and HLA in healthy donors. The PCR employed 60 Vbeta primers together with 13 Jbeta primers. Clones were read by immunoSEQ multiplex PCR, and TCRdb kept only the in-frame ones, dropping some. The table includes about 140,000 clones, 68% detected once. Sequenced material: PBMCs. The receptors stem from a man between 60 and 75 years old in good health and CMV-seronegative.

The genes are TRBV2 and TRBJ1-4; TRBD1 matches 7 bases. Losses at the gene ends were 7 bases for V and 0 bases for J; bases not matched to a gene: 5. CDR1 is SNHLY, CDR2 FYNNEI, per germline. The CDR3 spans 15 residues. CDR3 protein: CASTKGTATNEKLFF. Here the CDR3 DNA reads TGTGCCAGCACCAAAGGGACAGCAACTAATGAAAAACTGTTTTTT.

The chain recombines TRBV19 with TRBJ1-1; possible D gene TRBD1, 5 bases. The CDR3 spans 17 residues. Germline assignment: CDR1 LNHDA and CDR2 SQIVND (reference sequence). Trimming removed 0 bases at V and 2 bases at J, with 16 bases between. CDR3 amino acids: CASSIDGAAGANTEAFF. The CDR3 coding sequence is TGTGCCAGTAGTATAGATGGGGCAGCTGGGGCCAACACTGAAGCTTTCTTT.

This chain joins TRBV4-1 and TRBJ2-1, with TRBD2 identical over 10 bases. The CDR3 length is 13 residues. The V segment lost 4 bases and the J segment 16 bases; nucleotides outside the gene matches: 10. Germline loops: CDR1 MGHRA, CDR2 YSYEKL. CDR3 nucleotides: TGCGCCAGCAGCCGGGGGACTAGCGACGAACTATTCTTC. Residues: CASSRGTSDELFF.

The genes are TRBV4-1 and TRBJ2-7; a weak D match, TRBD2 (8 bases). The CDR3 totals 16 residues. Germline assignment: CDR1 MGHRA and CDR2 YSYEKL. Trimming removed 0 bases from V and 12 bases from J, with 24 bases in between. The CDR3 DNA reads as TGCGCCAGCAGCCAAGATAGCGGGGAGACAGGGTATCGTGCGTACTTC. The encoded protein is CASSQDSGETGYRAYF.

V and J are TRBV6-6 and TRBJ2-2; D gene ambiguous. V lost 0 bases and J 3 bases, leaving 5 bases between the germline ends. This CDR3 is 14 amino acids long. Germline V lookup: CDR1 MNHNY, CDR2 SVGAGI (reference sequence). CDR3 protein: CASSYSRDTGELFF. CDR3 nucleotide sequence: TGTGCCAGCAGTTACTCCCGAGACACCGGGGAGCTGTTTTTT.

This chain connects TRBV6-7 to TRBJ1-1; 8 bases align to TRBD1. TRBV6-7 is recorded as an ORF, its role being uncertain. The length of the CDR3 is 13 residues. V was clipped by 10 bases and J by 1 base; unmatched bases: 5. The CDR3 here is CATPDRENTEAFF. The DNA for the CDR3 is TGTGCCACCCCGGACAGGGAGAACACTGAAGCTTTCTTT.

V usage is TRBV10-3 and J usage is TRBJ2-7; TRBD1 agrees at 9 bases. The CDR3 sequence is 15 residues long. J was trimmed by 6 bases and V by 6 bases; bases with no gene match: 12. CDR1 and CDR2 (germline): ENHRY, SYGVKD. The CDR3 DNA is TGTGCCATCAGCGCCGCGAACCGGGACAGGGTCGAGCAGTACTTC. Translating it yields CAISAANRDRVEQYF.

The V call is TRBV27, the J call TRBJ2-3; D may be TRBD2 (6 bases). Trimming removed 6 bases from V and 4 bases from J, with 8 bases in between. Germline assignment: CDR1 MNHEY and CDR2 SMNVEV (reference sequence). The CDR3 runs to 12 residues. CDR3 coding DNA: TGTGCCAGCAGGGAGGGCGCAGATACGCAGTATTTT. This translates into CASREGADTQYF.

The J gene is TRBJ2-3, the V gene TRBV10-1; TRBD2 might be the D (6 bases). The CDR3 totals 14 residues. Germline CDR1 and CDR2: WNHNN and SYGVQD (reference sequence). V lost 0 bases and J lost 3, with 7 bases in between. The CDR3 nucleotides read TGCGCCAGCAGTGAGTCGCGGGGAACAGATACGCAGTATTTT. Translated: CASSESRGTDTQYF.

The chain employs TRBV7-8 and TRBJ1-1, with TRBD1 matching over 8 bases. The CDR3 contains 15 residues. V shed 4 bases and J 3 bases; nucleotides not matched to a gene: 7. The germline V gene has CDR1 SGHVS and CDR2 FQNEAQ. The DNA for the CDR3 is TGTGCCAGCAGCTATCGGACAGGGTATTACACTGAAGCTTTCTTT. Amino acid sequence: CASSYRTGYYTEAFF. The full variable domain, in which reference TRBV7-8 and TRBJ1-1 provide the parts outside the CDR3, is GAGVSQSPRYKVAKRGQDVALRCDPISGHVSLFWYQQALGQGPEFLTYFQNEAQLDKSGLPSDRFFAERPEGSVSTLKIQRTQQEDSAVYLCASSYRTGYYTEAFFGQGTRLTVV.

V and J are TRBV10-3 and TRBJ2-7; possible D gene TRBD1, 6 bases. Per germline, CDR1 ENHRY and CDR2 SYGVKD. V was cut by 8 bases and J by 2 bases, with 13 bases left in between. The CDR3 has 13 residues. Here the CDR3 DNA reads TGTGCCATCCGGGACACCGAAACCTACGAGCAGTACTTC. Amino acid sequence: CAIRDTETYEQYF.

CDR3 residues: CAWSVQGTGTEAFF. CDR3 nucleotide sequence: TGTGCCTGGAGTGTACAGGGCACGGGAACTGAAGCTTTCTTT. The chain joins TRBV30 to TRBJ1-1; maybe TRBD1 (6 bases). This CDR3 region has 14 residues. Trimming cost V 0 bases and J 5 bases, with 13 bases left between them. Germline CDR1 and CDR2: GTSNPN and SVGIG (reference sequence).

The chain couples TRBV28 to TRBJ2-7, with D perhaps matching TRBD1 (7 bases). Trimming pared 2 bases from V and 7 bases from J, leaving 15 bases between. This CDR3 spans 14 amino acids. Germline loops: CDR1 MDHEN, CDR2 SYDVKM. The CDR3 protein is CASSLILRGEEQYF. Written as DNA, the CDR3 is TGTGCCAGCAGTTTAATCCTCAGGGGGGAGGAGCAGTACTTC.

This clone was picked up a small number of times. This chain uses TRBV28 with TRBJ1-2; 7 bases align to TRBD1. This CDR3 region has 15 residues. V lost 5 bases, J lost 2 bases, and 8 bases stayed unmatched. Germline V gene data show CDR1 as MDHEN and CDR2 as SYDVKM. The CDR3 sequence: CASSLSDRENYGYTF. The CDR3, as DNA: TGTGCCAGCAGTCTATCCGACAGGGAAAACTATGGCTACACCTTC.

The gene calls are TRBV6-6 and TRBJ2-2; 7 bases agree with TRBD2. V shed 5 bases and J 4 bases; nucleotides not matched to a gene: 7. This CDR3 spans 15 amino acids. Germline V gene sequence: CDR1 MNHNY, CDR2 SVGAGI (reference sequence). CDR3 nucleotide sequence: TGTGCCAGCAGTGTTACGGGACTATTCACCGGGGAGCTGTTTTTT. Its protein is CASSVTGLFTGELFF.

This clone was seen more than once but under ten times. The rearrangement joins TRBV11-2 to TRBJ1-6, with 7 bases that match TRBD1. The V and J ends lost 1 base and 1 base, in that order; junction bases with no gene match: 10. The CDR3 is 19 residues long. CDR1 SGHAT and CDR2 FQNNGV come from the germline V gene. This CDR3 reads CASSLAPGQPISYNSPLHF. For the CDR3, the DNA is TGTGCCAGCAGCTTAGCTCCGGGACAGCCCATATCCTATAATTCACCCCTCCACTTT.

The chain joins TRBV28 to TRBJ2-1; possibly TRBD1 for D (6 bases). V shed 2 bases and J shed 2 bases, with 16 bases lying between them. The germline gives CDR1 MDHEN, CDR2 SYDVKM. The CDR3 consists of 17 residues. The CDR3 sequence: CASSLQGFEGTYNEQFF. The CDR3 DNA sequence: TGTGCCAGCAGTTTACAGGGGTTTGAGGGGACCTACAATGAGCAGTTCTTC.

The rearrangement joins TRBV30 to TRBJ1-3; D gene unclear. The CDR3 is made up of 15 amino acids. Trimming took off 0 bases at V and 0 bases at J, with 9 bases between the two ends. Looked up from germline, CDR1 is GTSNPN and CDR2 is SVGIG (reference sequence). The CDR3 reads CAWSVSGRSGNTIYF. For the CDR3, the DNA is TGTGCCTGGAGTGTATCAGGCCGCTCTGGAAACACCATATATTTT.

This clone was detected only a few times. The rearrangement links TRBV30 to TRBJ1-1, with D uncertain. Germline CDR1 is GTSNPN and CDR2 is SVGIG (reference sequence). Trimming removed 2 bases at V and 10 bases at J, with 14 bases between. This CDR3 region has 12 residues. The CDR3 spells CAWSIMRRAAFF. CDR3 sequence (DNA): TGTGCCTGGAGTATAATGAGGCGGGCAGCTTTCTTT. Looking up the rest from reference TRBV30 and TRBJ1-1 gives the full variable domain: SQTIHQWPATLVQPVGSPLSLECTVEGTSNPNLYWYRQAAGRGLQLLFYSVGIGQISSEVPQNLSASRPQDRQFILSSKKLLLSDSGFYLCAWSIMRRAAFFGQGTRLTVV.

The chain links TRBV4-1 to TRBJ2-5; 13 bases match TRBD2. CDR1 and CDR2 (germline): MGHRA, YSYEKL. The CDR3 consists of 17 residues. The J segment lost 4 bases and the V segment lost 2 bases, leaving 7 bases of the junction unmatched. The CDR3 region is CASSQWTGTSGTETQYF. CDR3 DNA sequence: TGCGCCAGCAGCCAATGGACCGGGACTAGCGGGACAGAGACCCAGTACTTC.

The CDR3 bases are TGTGCCAGCAGCTTAGGATTGAGCGAGGGCAATGAGCAGTTCTTC. Residues: CASSLGLSEGNEQFF. The V and J genes are TRBV11-1 and TRBJ2-1, with D possibly being TRBD2 (5 bases). From germline, CDR1 is SGHAT and CDR2 FQDESV (reference sequence). The CDR3 contains 15 residues. Deletions cut 1 base from V and 6 bases from J, with 13 bases between.

The J gene is TRBJ2-5, the V gene TRBV5-6; 8 bases agree with TRBD2. Looked up from germline, CDR1 is SGHDT and CDR2 is YYEEEE. There are 16 residues in the CDR3. The junction had 11 bases not matched to a gene; V was cut back by 3 bases and J by 4 bases. CDR3 sequence reads: CASSSLAPAGVETQYF. CDR3 sequence (DNA): TGTGCCAGCAGCTCCCTCGCCCCAGCGGGAGTAGAGACCCAGTACTTC.

This chain uses TRBV19 with TRBJ2-5, with TRBD1 identical over 10 bases. Germline V gene sequence: CDR1 LNHDA, CDR2 SQIVND (reference sequence). The CDR3 is 14 amino acids. After removal of 6 bases from V and 4 bases from J, the junction contained 5 bases not matched to a gene. The CDR3 nucleotides are TGTGCCAGTAGCCCGACAGGGGGCGGAGAGACCCAGTACTTC. Protein: CASSPTGGGETQYF.

The sample holds a few counts of this clone. This chain connects TRBV5-1 to TRBJ1-4; 8 nucleotides agree with TRBD1. The germline V gene has CDR1 SGHRS and CDR2 YFSETQ. The CDR3 runs to 15 residues. The J segment lost 4 bases and the V segment lost 4 bases, leaving 6 bases of the junction unmatched. The CDR3 coding sequence is TGCGCCAGCAGCGCCGAACAGGGGGGTAATGAAAAACTGTTTTTT. Protein sequence: CASSAEQGGNEKLFF.

This clone has a handful of counts. The V and J genes are TRBV29-1 and TRBJ2-5, with TRBD1 matching 11 bases. TRBJ2-7 matches the DNA end more closely, so the J call is doubtful. Germline loops: CDR1 SQVTM, CDR2 ANQGSEA. There are 15 residues in the CDR3. The CDR3: CSVRGTGGLLGEQYF. CDR3 DNA: TGCAGCGTACGTGGGACAGGGGGACTCTTGGGCGAGCAGTACTTC.